Listed below are T cell receptor beta chains from one sample, sequenced in a study of T cells in Graves' hyperthyroidism and ophthalmopathy. TCRdb re-called the multiplex PCR reads with MiXCR, one entry per CDR3 protein. The repertoire has hundreds of thousands of distinct CDR3 sequences, roughly 14% of them found once; the top ten carry around 4%. Source material: blood. All receptors come from a woman aged 35 to 49 with Graves' ophthalmopathy. Each CDR3 is given with its conserved first and last residue. The D gene is left open where the match is weak. Clone size is not always given. Where it is, it says once, few, many or a class for expanded clones.

v_call: TRBV6-2/TRBV6-3; d_call: -; clone_size: many; j_call: TRBJ1-5; cdr3_aa: CASSYNTYQPQHF; cdr3_nt: TGTGCCAGCAGTTACAACACGTATCAGCCCCAGCATTTT
v_call: TRBV5-1; d_call: TRBD2; clone_size: -; j_call: TRBJ2-1; cdr3_aa: CASSRSGGPNNEQFF; cdr3_nt: TGCGCCAGCAGCCGTAGCGGGGGCCCAAACAATGAGCAGTTCTTC
v_call: TRBV28; d_call: -; clone_size: -; j_call: TRBJ2-5; cdr3_aa: CASRTDRPQETQYF; cdr3_nt: TGTGCCAGCAGGACCGACAGGCCTCAAGAGACCCAGTACTTC
v_call: TRBV5-6; d_call: TRBD2; clone_size: -; j_call: TRBJ2-2; cdr3_aa: CASSLARLAGAIGELFF; cdr3_nt: TGTGCCAGCAGCTTGGCTAGGCTAGCGGGAGCGATCGGGGAGCTGTTTTTT
v_call: TRBV2; d_call: -; clone_size: few; j_call: TRBJ1-2; cdr3_aa: CASIPTTETNYGYTF; cdr3_nt: TGTGCCAGCATTCCGACGACAGAGACGAACTATGGCTACACCTTC
v_call: TRBV2; d_call: -; clone_size: few; j_call: TRBJ1-1; cdr3_aa: CASSLGSPWAEAFF; cdr3_nt: TGTGCCAGCAGTCTGGGGAGCCCCTGGGCTGAAGCTTTCTTT
v_call: TRBV30; d_call: -; clone_size: -; j_call: TRBJ1-1; cdr3_aa: CAWDIQEAGNTEAFF; cdr3_nt: TGTGCCTGGGATATTCAGGAGGCCGGGAACACTGAAGCTTTCTTT
v_call: TRBV20-1; d_call: -; clone_size: many; j_call: TRBJ1-2; cdr3_aa: CSARFVPGVWDYGYTF; cdr3_nt: TGCAGTGCTAGATTCGTACCCGGCGTTTGGGACTATGGCTACACCTTC
v_call: TRBV27; d_call: -; clone_size: many; j_call: TRBJ2-7; cdr3_aa: CASSLGQQVYEQYF; cdr3_nt: TGTGCCAGCAGTCTCGGACAGCAGGTATACGAGCAGTACTTC
v_call: TRBV14; d_call: -; clone_size: many; j_call: TRBJ1-2; cdr3_aa: CASSQVTDYGYTF; cdr3_nt: TGTGCCAGCAGCCAAGTGACCGACTATGGCTACACCTTC
v_call: TRBV20-1; d_call: -; clone_size: many; j_call: TRBJ1-5; cdr3_aa: CSARDLQSNQPQHF; cdr3_nt: TGCAGTGCTAGAGATCTGCAAAGCAATCAGCCCCAGCATTTT